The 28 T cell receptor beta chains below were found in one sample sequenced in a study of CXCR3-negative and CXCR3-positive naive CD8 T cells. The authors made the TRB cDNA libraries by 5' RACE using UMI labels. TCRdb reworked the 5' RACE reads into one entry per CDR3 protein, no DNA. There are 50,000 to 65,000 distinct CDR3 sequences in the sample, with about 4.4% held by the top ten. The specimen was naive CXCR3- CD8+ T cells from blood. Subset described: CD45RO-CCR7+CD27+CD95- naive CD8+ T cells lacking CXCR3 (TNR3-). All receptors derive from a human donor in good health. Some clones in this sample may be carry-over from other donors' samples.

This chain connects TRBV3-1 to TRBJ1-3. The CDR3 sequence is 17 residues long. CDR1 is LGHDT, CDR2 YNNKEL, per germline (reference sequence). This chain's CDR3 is CASSQERAGSSGNTIYF. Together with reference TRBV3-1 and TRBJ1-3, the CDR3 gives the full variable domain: DTAVSQTPKYLVTQMGNDKSIKCEQNLGHDTMYWYKQDSKKFLKIMFSYNNKELIINETVPNRFSPKSPDKAHLNLHINSLELGDSAVYFCASSQERAGSSGNTIYFGEGSWLTVV.

CDR3 sequence: CASSFSPRESSYEQYF. The genes are TRBV28 and TRBJ2-7; TCRdb's D call of TRBD1 is untestable without DNA. The germline V gene has CDR1 MDHEN and CDR2 SYDVKM. The CDR3 is 16 residues long.

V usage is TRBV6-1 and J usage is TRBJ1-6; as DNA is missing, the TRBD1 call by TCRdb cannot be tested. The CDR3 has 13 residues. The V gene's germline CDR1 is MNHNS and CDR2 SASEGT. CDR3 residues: CASEQGEVSPLHF.

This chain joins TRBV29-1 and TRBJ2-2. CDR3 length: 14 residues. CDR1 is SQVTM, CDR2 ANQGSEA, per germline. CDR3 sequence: CSVGGQGSPGELFF.

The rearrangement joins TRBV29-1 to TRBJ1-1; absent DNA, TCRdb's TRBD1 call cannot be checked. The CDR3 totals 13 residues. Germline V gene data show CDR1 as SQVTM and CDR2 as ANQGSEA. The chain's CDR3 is CSEYRGPYTEAFF.

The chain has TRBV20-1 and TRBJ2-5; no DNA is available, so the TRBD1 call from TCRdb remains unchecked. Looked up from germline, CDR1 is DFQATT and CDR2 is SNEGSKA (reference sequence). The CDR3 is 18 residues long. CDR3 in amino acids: CSARVWTGALPTQETQYF.

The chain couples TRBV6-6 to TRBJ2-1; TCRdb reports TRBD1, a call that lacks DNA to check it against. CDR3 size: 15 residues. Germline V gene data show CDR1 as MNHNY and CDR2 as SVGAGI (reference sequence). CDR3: CASSTGTAAYNEQFF.

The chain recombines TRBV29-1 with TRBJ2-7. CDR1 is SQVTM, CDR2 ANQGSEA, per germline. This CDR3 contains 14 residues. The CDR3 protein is CSVADGWDSYEQYF.

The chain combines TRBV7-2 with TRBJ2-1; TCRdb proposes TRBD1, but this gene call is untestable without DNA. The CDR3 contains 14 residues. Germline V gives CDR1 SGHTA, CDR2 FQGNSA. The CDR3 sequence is CASSEWGGPNEQFF.

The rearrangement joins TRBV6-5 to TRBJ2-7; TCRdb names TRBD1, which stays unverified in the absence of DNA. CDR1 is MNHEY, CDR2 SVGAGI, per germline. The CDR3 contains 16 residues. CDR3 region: CASRMTGGEYGYEQYF.

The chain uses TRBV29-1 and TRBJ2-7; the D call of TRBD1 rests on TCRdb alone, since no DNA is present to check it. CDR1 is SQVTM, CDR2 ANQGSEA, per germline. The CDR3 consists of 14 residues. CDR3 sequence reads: CSVNLGQGINEQYF.

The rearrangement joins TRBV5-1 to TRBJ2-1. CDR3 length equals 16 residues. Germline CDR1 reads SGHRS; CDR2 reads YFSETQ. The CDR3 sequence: CASSVDSGSSYNEQFF.

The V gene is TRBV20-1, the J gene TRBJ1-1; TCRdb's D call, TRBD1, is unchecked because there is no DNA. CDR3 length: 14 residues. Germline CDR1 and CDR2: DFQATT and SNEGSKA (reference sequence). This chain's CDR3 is CSAREDRGKTEAFF.

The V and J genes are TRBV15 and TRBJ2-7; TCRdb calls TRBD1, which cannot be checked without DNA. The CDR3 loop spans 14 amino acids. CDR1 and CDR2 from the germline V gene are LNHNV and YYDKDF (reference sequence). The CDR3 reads CATSGTDRSYEQYF.

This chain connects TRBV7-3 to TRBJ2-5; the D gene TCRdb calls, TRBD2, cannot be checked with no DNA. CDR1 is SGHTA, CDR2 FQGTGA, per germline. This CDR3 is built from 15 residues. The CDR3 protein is CASRRASGAQETQYF.

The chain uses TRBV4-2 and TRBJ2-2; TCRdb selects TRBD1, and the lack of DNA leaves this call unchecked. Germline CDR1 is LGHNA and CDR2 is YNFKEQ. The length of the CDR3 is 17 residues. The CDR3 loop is CASSHPMGTPSTGELFF.

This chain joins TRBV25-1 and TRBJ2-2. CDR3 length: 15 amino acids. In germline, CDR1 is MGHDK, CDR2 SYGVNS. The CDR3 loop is CASSLDGAYTGELFF.

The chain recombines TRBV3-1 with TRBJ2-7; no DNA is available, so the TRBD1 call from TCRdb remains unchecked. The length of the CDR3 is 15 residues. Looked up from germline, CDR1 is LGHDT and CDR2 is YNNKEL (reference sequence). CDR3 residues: CASSRFDRTGYEQYF.

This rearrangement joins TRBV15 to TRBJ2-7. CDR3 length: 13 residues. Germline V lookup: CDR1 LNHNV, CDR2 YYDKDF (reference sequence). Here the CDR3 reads CATSRESAYEQYF.

The CDR3 loop is CASSLSDRGQGEAFF. V gene TRBV28 combines with J gene TRBJ1-1; TCRdb lists TRBD1, though no DNA is available to test this call. Per germline, CDR1 MDHEN and CDR2 SYDVKM. This CDR3 has 15 amino acids. The full variable domain, in which reference TRBV28 and TRBJ1-1 provide the parts outside the CDR3, is DVKVTQSSRYLVKRTGEKVFLECVQDMDHENMFWYRQDPGLGLRLIYFSYDVKMKEKGDIPEGYSVSREKKERFSLILESASTNQTSMYLCASSLSDRGQGEAFFGQGTRLTVV.

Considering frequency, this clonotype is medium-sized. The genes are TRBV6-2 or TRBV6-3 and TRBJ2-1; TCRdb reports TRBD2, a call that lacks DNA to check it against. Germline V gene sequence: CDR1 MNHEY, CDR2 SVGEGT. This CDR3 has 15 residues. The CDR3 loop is CASSLLAGLYNEQFF.

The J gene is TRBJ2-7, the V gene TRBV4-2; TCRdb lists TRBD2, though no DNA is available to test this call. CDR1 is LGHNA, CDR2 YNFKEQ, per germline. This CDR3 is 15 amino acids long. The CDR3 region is CASTAAGSEGYEQYF.

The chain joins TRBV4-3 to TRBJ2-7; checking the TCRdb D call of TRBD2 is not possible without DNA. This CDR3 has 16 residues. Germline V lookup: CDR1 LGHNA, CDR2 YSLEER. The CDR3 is CASSPTISGGSYEHYF.

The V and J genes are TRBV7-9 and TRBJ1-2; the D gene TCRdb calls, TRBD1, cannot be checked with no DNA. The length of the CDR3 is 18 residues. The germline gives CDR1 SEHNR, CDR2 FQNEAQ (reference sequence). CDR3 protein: CASSPGAGQGAVGYGYTF.

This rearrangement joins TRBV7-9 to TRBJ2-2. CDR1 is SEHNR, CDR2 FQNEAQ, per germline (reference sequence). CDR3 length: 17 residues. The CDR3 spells CASSLSDVTQNTGELFF.

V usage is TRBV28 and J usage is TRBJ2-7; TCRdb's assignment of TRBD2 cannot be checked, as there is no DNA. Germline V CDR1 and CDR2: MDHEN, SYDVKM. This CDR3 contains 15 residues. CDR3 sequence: CASRSPGLGSDEQYF.

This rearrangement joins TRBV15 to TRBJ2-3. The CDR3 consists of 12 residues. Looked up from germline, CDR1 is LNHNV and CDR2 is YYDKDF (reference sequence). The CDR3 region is CATSRGIDTQYF.

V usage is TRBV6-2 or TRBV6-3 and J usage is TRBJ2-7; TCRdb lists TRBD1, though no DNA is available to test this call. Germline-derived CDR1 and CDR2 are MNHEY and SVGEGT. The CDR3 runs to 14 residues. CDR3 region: CASSFTGPLYEQYF.